Listed below are T cell receptor beta chains from one sample, sequenced in a study of read filtering for tumor transcriptome and immune sequencing. Via MiXCR, TCRdb re-called the reads, giving one row per CDR3 protein. This table holds 50,000 or so distinct CDR3 sequences, roughly 19% found once. The specimen sequenced was a population of CD138-negative cells sorted from bone marrow. The receptors were gathered from a donor at least 40 years old with multiple myeloma. The CDR3 runs from the conserved cysteine through the conserved F or W. A D gene is named only where the DNA matches it firmly. Clone size, where shown, is once, few, many, or a class for clones that have expanded.

clone size: many
D gene: -
V gene: TRBV15
J gene: TRBJ2-1
CDR3 protein: CATSRDRAAAYNEQFF
CDR3 DNA: TGTGCCACCAGCAGAGATCGGGCGGCCGCTTACAATGAGCAGTTCTTC

clone size: many
D gene: -
V gene: TRBV9
J gene: TRBJ2-1
CDR3 protein: CASSVDYYNEQFF
CDR3 DNA: TGTGCCAGCAGCGTAGACTATTACAATGAGCAGTTCTTC

clone size: few
D gene: -
V gene: TRBV20-1
J gene: TRBJ2-1
CDR3 protein: CSARETWNEQFF
CDR3 DNA: TGCAGTGCTAGAGAAACCTGGAATGAGCAGTTCTTC

clone size: many
D gene: -
V gene: TRBV3-1
J gene: TRBJ2-3
CDR3 protein: CASSQERRRNTQYF
CDR3 DNA: TGTGCCAGCAGCCAAGAGCGAAGGCGGAATACGCAGTATTTT

clone size: -
D gene: TRBD1
V gene: TRBV10-3
J gene: TRBJ1-2
CDR3 protein: CAISVDRGESGYTF
CDR3 DNA: TGTGCCATCAGTGTGGACAGGGGGGAGTCTGGCTACACCTTC

clone size: many
D gene: -
V gene: TRBV15
J gene: TRBJ2-7
CDR3 protein: CATSREGGRKSVHSYEQYF
CDR3 DNA: TGTGCCACCAGCAGAGAAGGGGGGCGCAAAAGTGTCCACTCCTACGAGCAGTACTTC

clone size: many
D gene: TRBD1
V gene: TRBV4-3
J gene: TRBJ1-1
CDR3 protein: CASSHGTGHAEAFF
CDR3 DNA: TGCGCCAGCAGCCACGGGACAGGACACGCTGAAGCTTTCTTT

clone size: many
D gene: -
V gene: TRBV28
J gene: TRBJ1-1
CDR3 protein: CASSVEGRGEAFF
CDR3 DNA: TGTGCCAGCAGTGTGGAAGGGAGGGGTGAAGCTTTCTTT

clone size: -
D gene: -
V gene: TRBV29-1
J gene: TRBJ2-7
CDR3 protein: CSVDLRGTYEQYF
CDR3 DNA: TGCAGCGTTGATCTCCGGGGTACCTACGAGCAGTACTTC

clone size: many
D gene: TRBD1
V gene: TRBV7-2
J gene: TRBJ2-5
CDR3 protein: CASRATGALYQETQYF
CDR3 DNA: TGTGCCAGCAGGGCGACAGGGGCCCTGTACCAAGAGACCCAGTACTTC

clone size: many
D gene: TRBD2
V gene: TRBV7-2
J gene: TRBJ2-7
CDR3 protein: CASSSGLAGSEQYF
CDR3 DNA: TGTGCCAGCAGCTCGGGACTAGCGGGATCCGAGCAGTACTTC

clone size: many
D gene: TRBD1
V gene: TRBV10-3
J gene: TRBJ1-2
CDR3 protein: CAIRTGTGNGYTF
CDR3 DNA: TGTGCCATCAGAACCGGGACAGGGAATGGCTACACCTTC

clone size: many
D gene: -
V gene: TRBV12-3/TRBV12-4
J gene: TRBJ1-5
CDR3 protein: CASSFSASNQPQHF
CDR3 DNA: TGTGCCAGCAGTTTCTCAGCGAGCAATCAGCCCCAGCATTTT

clone size: many
D gene: TRBD1
V gene: TRBV28
J gene: TRBJ1-1
CDR3 protein: CASSSTSTGKNTEAFF
CDR3 DNA: TGTGCCAGCAGTTCCACTTCGACAGGGAAAAACACTGAAGCTTTCTTT

clone size: many
D gene: -
V gene: TRBV23-1
J gene: TRBJ2-1
CDR3 protein: CASSSVAEARNEQFF
CDR3 DNA: TGCGCCAGCAGTTCTGTGGCGGAAGCAAGGAATGAGCAGTTCTTC

clone size: many
D gene: -
V gene: TRBV27
J gene: TRBJ2-2
CDR3 protein: CASSPRGVWGARVTGELFF
CDR3 DNA: TGTGCCAGCAGTCCTCGCGGGGTGTGGGGGGCACGGGTGACCGGGGAGCTGTTTTTT

clone size: many
D gene: TRBD2
V gene: TRBV19
J gene: TRBJ2-1
CDR3 protein: CASSTLRASGRADEQFF
CDR3 DNA: TGTGCCAGTAGTACCCTGCGGGCTAGCGGGAGGGCCGATGAGCAGTTCTTC

clone size: few
D gene: -
V gene: TRBV12-3/TRBV12-4
J gene: TRBJ2-3
CDR3 protein: CASSFLDTDTQYF
CDR3 DNA: TGTGCCAGCAGTTTCCTAGACACAGATACGCAGTATTTT

clone size: many
D gene: TRBD1
V gene: TRBV5-1
J gene: TRBJ1-1
CDR3 protein: CASSSGGSAEPEAFF
CDR3 DNA: TGCGCCAGCAGCTCAGGGGGCTCAGCGGAACCTGAAGCTTTCTTT

clone size: many
D gene: TRBD2
V gene: TRBV29-1
J gene: TRBJ2-1
CDR3 protein: CSVEGEDRGLAEQLNEQFF
CDR3 DNA: TGCAGCGTCGAGGGTGAGGACAGGGGACTAGCGGAGCAGTTGAATGAGCAGTTCTTC

clone size: few
D gene: -
V gene: TRBV19
J gene: TRBJ1-5
CDR3 protein: CASSIGTNSNQPQHF
CDR3 DNA: TGTGCCAGTAGTATTGGGACAAATAGCAATCAGCCCCAGCATTTT

clone size: many
D gene: -
V gene: TRBV6-5
J gene: TRBJ2-5
CDR3 protein: CASSPGWKGETQYF
CDR3 DNA: TGTGCCAGCAGTCCAGGGTGGAAGGGGGAGACCCAGTACTTC